These 13 T cell receptor beta chains came from one sample sequenced in a study of blood T cell repertoires in COVID-19. Profiling relied on immunoSEQ multiplex PCR, and the TCRdb table lists in-frame clones only, not all of them. This sample has 130,000 to 150,000 clones, with around nine tenths found just once. Material: peripheral blood. The receptors were gathered from a woman in her thirties or forties with acute or convalescent COVID-19.

The chain is built from TRBV28 and TRBJ1-5; 9 bases fit TRBD1. The CDR3 sequence is 14 residues long. V gave up 4 bases and J gave up 4 bases; unmatched junction bases: 2. Germline-derived CDR1 and CDR2 are MDHEN and SYDVKM. The CDR3 protein is CASSSGTGNQPQHF. CDR3 DNA sequence: TGTGCCAGCAGTTCCGGGACAGGGAATCAGCCCCAGCATTTT.

The J gene is TRBJ1-1, the V gene TRBV4-2; D may be TRBD1 (5 bases). With 4 bases removed from V and 3 bases from J, the gap between germline ends came to 12 bases. The CDR3 extends over 14 amino acids. Germline V gene data show CDR1 as LGHNA and CDR2 as YNFKEQ. For the CDR3, the DNA is TGTGCCAGCAGCCCTTACGGGGGGTACACTGAAGCTTTCTTT. Amino acid sequence: CASSPYGGYTEAFF.

V and J are TRBV19 and TRBJ2-7; D not resolved. This CDR3 region has 15 residues. From germline, CDR1 is LNHDA and CDR2 SQIVND (reference sequence). V dropped 5 bases and J dropped 2 bases, with 16 bases sitting between them. The CDR3 bases are TGTGCCAGTAGTTACTCGGGTCCCACTCCCTACGAGCAGTACTTC. Translation: CASSYSGPTPYEQYF.

This chain connects TRBV7-3 to TRBJ2-7; a weak D match, TRBD1 (5 bases). The DNA end favors TRBJ2-5, so the J call may be wrong. Germline V gene sequence: CDR1 SGHTA, CDR2 FQGTGA. This CDR3 spans 13 amino acids. The CDR3 DNA reads as TGTGCCAGCAGCTGGGGCTCGCGGGAGACCCAGTACTTC. This translates into CASSWGSRETQYF.

A single count supports this clone. The chain is built from TRBV4-2 and TRBJ2-1; tentatively, D is TRBD2 (6 bases). The CDR3 totals 17 residues. V dropped 0 bases and J dropped 3 bases, with 15 bases sitting between them. Germline CDR1 LGHNA, CDR2 YNFKEQ. The CDR3 region is CASSQDLRETLYNEQFF. The CDR3, as DNA: TGTGCCAGCAGCCAAGATTTACGGGAGACCCTCTACAATGAGCAGTTCTTC.

This clone appeared a single time. The genes are TRBV7-3 and TRBJ2-2; the D is unclear. The length of the CDR3 is 14 residues. Germline V lookup: CDR1 SGHTA, CDR2 FQGTGA. V lost 6 bases and J lost 1, with 9 bases in between. CDR3 region: CASSLKRNTGELFF. The CDR3 bases are TGTGCCAGCAGTCTAAAAAGGAACACCGGGGAGCTGTTTTTT.

V is TRBV6-5 and J is TRBJ1-2, with D unresolved. The V and J ends lost 0 bases and 4 bases respectively, with 6 bases between them. The CDR3 extends over 13 amino acids. Germline V CDR1 and CDR2: MNHEY, SVGAGI. The CDR3 here is CASSYSDFYGYTF. As DNA, the CDR3 is TGTGCCAGCAGTTACTCCGACTTCTATGGCTACACCTTC.

This chain uses TRBV7-9 with TRBJ1-3; maybe TRBD1 (5 bases). V lost 3 bases and J 1 base, leaving 7 bases between the germline ends. The length of the CDR3 is 14 residues. Germline V gene data show CDR1 as SEHNR and CDR2 as FQNEAQ (reference sequence). Here the CDR3 DNA reads TGTGCCAGCAGCTTGGGGGGGTCTGGAAACACCATATATTTT. Amino acid sequence: CASSLGGSGNTIYF.

V and J are TRBV9 and TRBJ1-4, with TRBD1 matching 8 bases. The CDR3 extends over 16 amino acids. Germline V gene data show CDR1 as SGDLS and CDR2 as YYNGEE. V was pared by 4 bases and J by 8 bases, with 13 bases of the junction left unmatched. The DNA for the CDR3 is TGTGCCAGCAGCACATGGTCAGACAGGGGCGAGGAAAAACTGTTTTTT. Protein product: CASSTWSDRGEEKLFF.

This clone was observed a single time. This chain connects TRBV3-1 (or the pseudogene TRBV3-2) to TRBJ2-1; possible D gene TRBD2, 6 bases. Germline V gives CDR1 LGHDT, CDR2 YNNKEL (reference sequence). Trimming took 4 bases from V and 8 from J, leaving 12 bases between them. The CDR3 consists of 13 residues. For the CDR3, the DNA is TGTGCCAGCAGCCTCAGTCCGGGAGATGAGCAGTTCTTC. It specifies CASSLSPGDEQFF.

The gene calls are TRBV5-1 and TRBJ2-3, with D possibly being TRBD2 (5 bases). The V end lost 1 base, the J end lost 0 bases, and 18 bases lay between the germline ends. Germline V CDR1 and CDR2: SGHRS, YFSETQ. The CDR3 covers 18 residues. CDR3 residues: CASSLTETTYPSTDTQYF. The CDR3 nucleotides are TGCGCCAGCAGCTTGACCGAGACTACCTACCCCAGCACAGATACGCAGTATTTT.

The chain uses TRBV19 and TRBJ1-4, with TRBD1 matching 8 bases. The germline CDR1 and CDR2 sequences are LNHDA and SQIVND (reference sequence). J gave up 2 bases and V 5 bases, and 4 bases lay outside the gene matches. CDR3 length: 15 amino acids. CDR3 coding DNA: TGTGCCAGTAGTGCTAGACAGGGGACTAATGAAAAACTGTTTTTT. This translates into CASSARQGTNEKLFF.

The gene calls are TRBV30 and TRBJ1-5, with a weak D call TRBD1 (5 bases). The CDR3 is 13 amino acids. V was clipped by 1 base and J by 6 bases, with 10 bases between them. From germline, CDR1 is GTSNPN and CDR2 SVGIG (reference sequence). This chain's CDR3 is CAWSAGGAQPQHF. Written as DNA, the CDR3 is TGTGCCTGGAGTGCGGGGGGTGCTCAGCCCCAGCATTTT.